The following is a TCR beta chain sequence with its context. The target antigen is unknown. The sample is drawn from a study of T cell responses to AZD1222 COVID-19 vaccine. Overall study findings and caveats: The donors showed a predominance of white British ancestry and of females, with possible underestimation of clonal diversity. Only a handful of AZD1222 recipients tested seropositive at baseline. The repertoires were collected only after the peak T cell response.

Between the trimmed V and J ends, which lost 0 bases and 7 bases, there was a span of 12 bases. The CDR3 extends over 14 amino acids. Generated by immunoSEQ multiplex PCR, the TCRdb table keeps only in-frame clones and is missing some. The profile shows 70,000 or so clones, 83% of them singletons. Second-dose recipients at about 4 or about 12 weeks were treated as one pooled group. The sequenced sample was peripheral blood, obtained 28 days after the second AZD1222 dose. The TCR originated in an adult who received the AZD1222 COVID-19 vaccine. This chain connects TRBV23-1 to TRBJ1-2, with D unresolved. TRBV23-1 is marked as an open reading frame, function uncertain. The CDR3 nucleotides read TGCGCCAGCAGTCAATCGAGCATAAACGGTGGCTACACCTTC. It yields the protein CASSQSSINGGYTF.